The source of this TCR beta chain is a study of kidney transplant recipient with SARS-CoV-2 infection. MiXCR, applied by TCRdb to the reads, yields one record per CDR3 protein. The table lists 200,000 to 250,000 distinct CDR3 sequences, about 28% of them singletons, with nearly 7.5% in the top ten. With V trimmed by 1 base and J by 8 bases, 11 bases remained unmatched. In germline, CDR1 is MGHRA, CDR2 YSYEKL. The CDR3 is 17 residues long. Sequencing was performed on a blood sample, taken at baseline and around day 120 from a kidney transplant recipient. The receptor's source is a male patient between 25 and 39 years old who had COVID-19 and was a kidney transplant recipient. A share of the T cells may be of graft donor origin. The chain combines TRBV4-1 with TRBJ2-1, with 10 bases aligning to TRBD1. This CDR3 reads CASSQAPGTGAFYEQFF. The CDR3, as DNA: TGCGCCAGCAGCCAAGCCCCCGGGACAGGGGCATTCTATGAGCAGTTCTTC.